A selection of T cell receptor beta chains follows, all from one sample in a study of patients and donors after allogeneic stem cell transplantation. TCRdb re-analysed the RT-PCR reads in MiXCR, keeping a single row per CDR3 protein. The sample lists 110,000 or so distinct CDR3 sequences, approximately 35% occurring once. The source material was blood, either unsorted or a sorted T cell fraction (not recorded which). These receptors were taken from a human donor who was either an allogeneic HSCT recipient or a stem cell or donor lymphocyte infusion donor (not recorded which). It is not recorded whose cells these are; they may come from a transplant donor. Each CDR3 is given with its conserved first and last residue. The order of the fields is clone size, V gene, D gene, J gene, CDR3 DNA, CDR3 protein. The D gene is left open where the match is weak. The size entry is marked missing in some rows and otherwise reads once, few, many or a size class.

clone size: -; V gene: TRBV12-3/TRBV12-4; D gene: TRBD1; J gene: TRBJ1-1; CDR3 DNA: TGTGCCAGCGGACCCCCCGGGACAGCCATGAACACTGAAGCTTTCTTT; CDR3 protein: CASGPPGTAMNTEAFF
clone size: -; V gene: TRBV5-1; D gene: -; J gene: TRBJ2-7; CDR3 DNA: TGCGCCAGCAGCGGGACAAGTGGGCTCTACGAGCAGTACTTC; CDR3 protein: CASSGTSGLYEQYF
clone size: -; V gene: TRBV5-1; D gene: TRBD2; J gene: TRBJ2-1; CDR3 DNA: TGCGCCAGCAGCTTGGACAGCGGGAGCCTCAATGAGCAGTTCTTC; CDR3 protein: CASSLDSGSLNEQFF
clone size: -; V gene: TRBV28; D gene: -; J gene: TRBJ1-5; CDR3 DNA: TGTGCCAGCAGGGACTCACATCAGCCCCAGCATTTT; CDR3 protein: CASRDSHQPQHF
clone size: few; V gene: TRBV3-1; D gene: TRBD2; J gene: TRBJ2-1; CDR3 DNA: TGTGCCAGCAGCCAAGATAGGGACTACCTAGAGGGGTCCTACAATGAGCAGTTCTTC; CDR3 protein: CASSQDRDYLEGSYNEQFF
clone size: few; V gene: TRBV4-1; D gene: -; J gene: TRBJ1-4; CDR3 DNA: TGCGCCAGCAGCCAACCAGGGGAAACTAATGAAAAACTGTTTTTT; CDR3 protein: CASSQPGETNEKLFF
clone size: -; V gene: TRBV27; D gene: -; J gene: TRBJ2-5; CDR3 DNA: TGTGCCAGCAGCCCTCAAGGAGGAGAGACCCAGTACTTC; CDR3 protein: CASSPQGGETQYF
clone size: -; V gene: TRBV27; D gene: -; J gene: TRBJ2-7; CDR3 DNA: TGTGCCAGCAGTTCATGGACGGTCCCCTACGAGCAGTACTTC; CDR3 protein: CASSSWTVPYEQYF
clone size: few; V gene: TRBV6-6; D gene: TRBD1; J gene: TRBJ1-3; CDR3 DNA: TGTGCCAGCAGTCCCGACAGGGTTGGAAACACCATATATTTT; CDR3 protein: CASSPDRVGNTIYF
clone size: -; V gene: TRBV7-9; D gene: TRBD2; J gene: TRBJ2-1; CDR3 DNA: TGTGCCAGCAGCTCGGGACTAGCGGGAGATCGATCCTACAATGAGCAGTTCTTC; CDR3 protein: CASSSGLAGDRSYNEQFF
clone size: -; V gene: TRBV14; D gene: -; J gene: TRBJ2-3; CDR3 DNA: TGTGCCAGCAGCCAAGGGCCGGGACTCCTTCGGACAGATACGCAGTATTTT; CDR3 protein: CASSQGPGLLRTDTQYF
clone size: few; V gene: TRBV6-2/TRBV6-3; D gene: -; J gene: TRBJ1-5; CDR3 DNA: TGTGCCAGCAGTAAGGACGTTAATAGCAATCAGCCCCAGCATTTT; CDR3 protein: CASSKDVNSNQPQHF
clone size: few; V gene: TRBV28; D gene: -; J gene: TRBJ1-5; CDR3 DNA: TGTGCCAGCAGTTTGTTGGACAGAAGATATCAGCCCCAGCATTTT; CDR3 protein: CASSLLDRRYQPQHF
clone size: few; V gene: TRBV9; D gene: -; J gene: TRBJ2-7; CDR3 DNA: TGTGCCAGCAGCCCCGGAGGGCCTTTCCACGAGCAGTACTTC; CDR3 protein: CASSPGGPFHEQYF
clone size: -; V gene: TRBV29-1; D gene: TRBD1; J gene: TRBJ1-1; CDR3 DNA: TGCAGCGTTCGGACAGGGCACACTGAAGCTTTCTTT; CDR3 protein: CSVRTGHTEAFF
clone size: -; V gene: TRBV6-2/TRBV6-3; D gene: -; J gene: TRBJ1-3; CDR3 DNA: TGTGCCAGCAGTTGGGGGCCAGGAGACACCATATATTTT; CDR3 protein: CASSWGPGDTIYF
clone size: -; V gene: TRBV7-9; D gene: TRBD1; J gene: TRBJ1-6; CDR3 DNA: TGTGCCAGCAGCTTTTCCGGGACAGGGCTCTCCTATAATTCACCCCTCCACTTT; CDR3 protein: CASSFSGTGLSYNSPLHF
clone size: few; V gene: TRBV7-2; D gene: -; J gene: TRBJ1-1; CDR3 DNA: TGTGCCAGCAGTTCTAAGCGGGCGGTGAACACTGAAGCTTTCTTT; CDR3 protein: CASSSKRAVNTEAFF
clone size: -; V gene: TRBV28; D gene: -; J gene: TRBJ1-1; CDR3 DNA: TGTGCCAGTTGGGACCAGAAGAACACTGAAGCTTTCTTT; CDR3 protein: CASWDQKNTEAFF
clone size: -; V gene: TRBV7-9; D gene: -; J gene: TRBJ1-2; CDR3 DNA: TGTGCCAGCAGCCTTGAAGGATATGGCTACACCTTC; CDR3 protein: CASSLEGYGYTF
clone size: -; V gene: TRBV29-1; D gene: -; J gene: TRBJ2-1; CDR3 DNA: TGCAGCGTTGAAGATGAGGACGGGGCATCCTACAATGAGCAGTTCTTC; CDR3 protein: CSVEDEDGASYNEQFF
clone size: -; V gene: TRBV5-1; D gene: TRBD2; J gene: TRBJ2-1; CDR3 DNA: TGCGCCAGCAGCTTGGGACTAGCGGATCACAATGAGCAGTTCTTC; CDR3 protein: CASSLGLADHNEQFF
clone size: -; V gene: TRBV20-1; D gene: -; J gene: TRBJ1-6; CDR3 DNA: TGCAGTGCTTCCCTAGGACACTTGCCAAATTCACCCCTCCACTTT; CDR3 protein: CSASLGHLPNSPLHF
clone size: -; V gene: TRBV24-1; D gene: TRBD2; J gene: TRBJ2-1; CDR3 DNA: TGTGCCACCAGTGACTACGGACTAGCGGACAATGAGCAGTTCTTC; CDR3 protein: CATSDYGLADNEQFF
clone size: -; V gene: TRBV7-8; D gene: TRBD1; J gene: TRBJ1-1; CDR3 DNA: TGTGCCAGCAGCGCGGGACAGGGGAAGAACACTGAAGCTTTCTTT; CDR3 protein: CASSAGQGKNTEAFF
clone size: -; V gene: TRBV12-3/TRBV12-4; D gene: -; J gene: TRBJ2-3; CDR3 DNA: TGTGCCAGCAGTTTAGTGTCTACCCCAGATACGCAGTATTTT; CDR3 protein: CASSLVSTPDTQYF
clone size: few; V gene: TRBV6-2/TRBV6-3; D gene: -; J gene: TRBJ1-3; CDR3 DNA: TGTGCCAGCAGTTACTCGACGTACAACTCTGGAAACACCATATATTTT; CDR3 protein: CASSYSTYNSGNTIYF
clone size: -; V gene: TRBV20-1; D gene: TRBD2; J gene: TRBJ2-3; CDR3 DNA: TGCAGTGCTACCTATTTAGCGGGAGGGCCGATTAACGCAGATACGCAGTATTTT; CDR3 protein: CSATYLAGGPINADTQYF
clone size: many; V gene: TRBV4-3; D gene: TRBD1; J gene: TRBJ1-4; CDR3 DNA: TGCGCCAGCAGCCCTCGGGACAGGGGGCATGAAAAACTGTTTTTT; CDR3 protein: CASSPRDRGHEKLFF
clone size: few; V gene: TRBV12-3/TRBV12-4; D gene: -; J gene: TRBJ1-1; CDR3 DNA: TGTGCCAGCAGAACAGTACCGAACACTGAAGCTTTCTTT; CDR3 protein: CASRTVPNTEAFF
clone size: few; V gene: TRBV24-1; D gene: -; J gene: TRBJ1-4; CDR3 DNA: TGTGCCACCCTTTTGGAGTCAACTAATGAAAAACTGTTTTTT; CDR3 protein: CATLLESTNEKLFF
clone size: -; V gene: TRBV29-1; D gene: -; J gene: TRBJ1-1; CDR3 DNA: TGCAGCGTTGAGTCCCTACCGACTGAAGCTTTCTTT; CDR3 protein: CSVESLPTEAFF
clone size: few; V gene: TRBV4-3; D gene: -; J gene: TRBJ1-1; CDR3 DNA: TGCGCCAGCAGCCCGGGGGGGTCCCAGACAACTGAAGCTTTCTTT; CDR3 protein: CASSPGGSQTTEAFF
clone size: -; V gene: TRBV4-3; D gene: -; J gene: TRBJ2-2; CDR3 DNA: TGCGCCAGCAGCCGCCGGGCCAAGCCCCCCGGGGAGCTGTTTTTT; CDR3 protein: CASSRRAKPPGELFF
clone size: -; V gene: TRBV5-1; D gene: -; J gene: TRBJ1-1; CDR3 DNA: TGCGCCAAGACCCGACGCGGGTTACCGAACACTGAAGCTTTCTTT; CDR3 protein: CAKTRRGLPNTEAFF
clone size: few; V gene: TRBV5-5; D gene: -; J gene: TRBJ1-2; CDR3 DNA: TGTGCCAGCAGCTTGTTTTCTGACCCTTATTATGGCTACACCTTC; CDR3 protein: CASSLFSDPYYGYTF
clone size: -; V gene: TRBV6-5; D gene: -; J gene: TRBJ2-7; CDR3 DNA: TGTGCCAGCACCTCCACGGTTACCTACGAGCAGTACTTC; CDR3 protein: CASTSTVTYEQYF
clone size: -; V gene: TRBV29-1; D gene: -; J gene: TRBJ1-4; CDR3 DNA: TGCAGCGTTGGGGGGGCAACTAATGAAAAACTGTTTTTT; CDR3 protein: CSVGGATNEKLFF
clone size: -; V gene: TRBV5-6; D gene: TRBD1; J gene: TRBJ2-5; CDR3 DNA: TGTGCCAGCAGCTTCGTAGGGGGCGACAGTGGGGAGACCAAGTACTTC; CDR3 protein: CASSFVGGDSGETKYF
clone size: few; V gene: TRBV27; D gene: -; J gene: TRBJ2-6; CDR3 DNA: TGTGCCAGCAGTTTAGTCCCTTCTGGGGCCAACGTCCTGACTTTC; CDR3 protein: CASSLVPSGANVLTF
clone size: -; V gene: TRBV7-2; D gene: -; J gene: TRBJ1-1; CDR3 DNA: TGTGCCAGCAGCCCCCGGACCCTGGGCGCTGAAGCTTTCTTT; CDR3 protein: CASSPRTLGAEAFF
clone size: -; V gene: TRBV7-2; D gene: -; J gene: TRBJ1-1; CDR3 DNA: TGTGCCAGCAGCTTTCACAGGGCGAACACTGAAGCTTTCTTT; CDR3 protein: CASSFHRANTEAFF
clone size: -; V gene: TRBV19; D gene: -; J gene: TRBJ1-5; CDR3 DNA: TGTGCCAGTAGTGGCAAACAGGGCTTCAATCAGCCCCAGCATTTT; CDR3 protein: CASSGKQGFNQPQHF
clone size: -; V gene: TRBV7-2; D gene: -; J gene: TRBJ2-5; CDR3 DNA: TGTGCCAGCAGAGGGGGCGGGAGCAGTGAGACCCAGTACTTC; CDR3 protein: CASRGGGSSETQYF
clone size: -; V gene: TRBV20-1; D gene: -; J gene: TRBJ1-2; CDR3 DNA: TGCAGTGCCAGGGACGGTTTTAACTATGGCTACACCTTC; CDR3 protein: CSARDGFNYGYTF
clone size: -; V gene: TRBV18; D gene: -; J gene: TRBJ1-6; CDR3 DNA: TGTGCCAGCTCACCGACGCTTAGGGATTCACCCCTCCACTTT; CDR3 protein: CASSPTLRDSPLHF
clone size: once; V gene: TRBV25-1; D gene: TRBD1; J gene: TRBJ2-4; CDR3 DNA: TGTGCCACCCGGACAGGGAGGGCCAAAAACATTCAGTACTTC; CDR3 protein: CATRTGRAKNIQYF
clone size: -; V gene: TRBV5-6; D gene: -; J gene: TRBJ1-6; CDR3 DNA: TGTGCCAGCAGCTCCGGGCCGTTGGATACACCCCTCCACTTT; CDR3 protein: CASSSGPLDTPLHF
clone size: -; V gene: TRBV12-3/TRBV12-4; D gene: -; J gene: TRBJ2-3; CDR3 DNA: TGTGCCAGCAGTCCGACTAGTTTAACAGATACGCAGTATTTT; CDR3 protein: CASSPTSLTDTQYF
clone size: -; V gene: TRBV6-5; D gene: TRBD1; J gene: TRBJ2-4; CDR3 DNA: TGTGCCAGCAGTTCCTTCCCCGGGACAGGGGACATTCAGTACTTC; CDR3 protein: CASSSFPGTGDIQYF
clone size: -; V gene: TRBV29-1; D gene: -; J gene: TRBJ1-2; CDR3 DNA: TGCAGCGTTGAACGGGCCAACTATGGCTACACCTTC; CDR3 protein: CSVERANYGYTF
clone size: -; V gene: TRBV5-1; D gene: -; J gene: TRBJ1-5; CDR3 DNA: TGCGCCAGCAGCGCCGGGGACGTAGCCTTGGGCAATCAGCCCCAGCATTTT; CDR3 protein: CASSAGDVALGNQPQHF
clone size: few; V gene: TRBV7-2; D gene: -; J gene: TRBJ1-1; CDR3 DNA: TGTGCCAGCAGCTTATATATGAACACTGAAGCTTTCTTT; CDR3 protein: CASSLYMNTEAFF
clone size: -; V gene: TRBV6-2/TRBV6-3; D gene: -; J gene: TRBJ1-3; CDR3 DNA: TGTGCCAGCAGTGACCCAAGACTGCAGGGCCCTGGAAACACCATATATTTT; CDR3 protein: CASSDPRLQGPGNTIYF
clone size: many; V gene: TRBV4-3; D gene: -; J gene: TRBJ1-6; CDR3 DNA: TGCGCCAGCAGCCAAGACTTGAACAGAAGAAATTCACCCCTCCACTTT; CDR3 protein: CASSQDLNRRNSPLHF
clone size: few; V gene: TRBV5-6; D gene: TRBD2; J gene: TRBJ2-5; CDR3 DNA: TGTGCCAGCAGCGTCCCCGGGACTAGCGGGACGGAGACCCAGTACTTC; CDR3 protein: CASSVPGTSGTETQYF
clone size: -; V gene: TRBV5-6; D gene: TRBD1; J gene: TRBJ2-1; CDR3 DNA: TGTGCCAGCAGAAATCCGGGACAGGGGTTCAATGAGCAGTTCTTC; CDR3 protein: CASRNPGQGFNEQFF
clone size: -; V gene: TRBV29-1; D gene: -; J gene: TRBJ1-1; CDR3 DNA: TGCAGCGCACTCAGAGATTTGAACACTGAAGCTTTCTTT; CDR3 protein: CSALRDLNTEAFF